This TCR beta chain was sequenced in a study of identical twins. This clonotype was observed a few times. Germline values: CDR1 MNHEY, CDR2 SMNVEV (reference sequence). This CDR3 has 14 residues. Trimming took off 5 bases at V and 2 bases at J, with 13 bases between the two ends. Each CDR3 protein is one row after TCRdb ran MiXCR on the 5' RACE reads. The sample has 750,000 to 950,000 distinct CDR3 sequences; roughly an eighth are singletons. This sample also belongs to another study, concerning yellow fever vaccine responses in identical twins.

The chain links TRBV27 to TRBJ2-7; possibly TRBD1 for D (5 bases). The TCR originated in a young woman in good health. The source material was PBMCs. CDR3 in DNA: TGTGCCAGCAGTCCCCAGGGCTATGCCTACGAGCAGTACTTC. As protein: CASSPQGYAYEQYF.